These 21 T cell receptor beta chains share one sample of origin, sequenced in a study of early T cells in non-severe SARS-CoV-2 infection. TCRdb reprocessed the 5' RACE reads with MiXCR, giving one entry per CDR3 protein. This sample has tens of thousands of distinct CDR3 sequences; 12% occur once, and the top ten carry 6% to 7%. Sequenced: whole blood. The source of these receptors is an adult who was a healthcare worker with PCR-confirmed SARS-CoV-2 infection or an uninfected control (not recorded which).

This clonotype was seen many times. The genes are TRBV4-1 and TRBJ2-7; the D gene is possibly TRBD1 (5 bases). V dropped 1 base and J dropped 7 bases, with 20 bases sitting between them. Looked up from germline, CDR1 is MGHRA and CDR2 is YSYEKL. The CDR3 totals 16 residues. CDR3: CASSQVLPGLLGEQYF. The CDR3 bases are TGCGCCAGCAGCCAAGTGCTGCCAGGGCTGCTTGGGGAGCAGTACTTC.

This clonotype was seen repeatedly, ten times or more. This chain uses TRBV6-1 with TRBJ2-6; D is possibly TRBD1 (6 bases). Trimming removed 10 bases at V and 0 bases at J, with 19 bases between. Germline V lookup: CDR1 MNHNS, CDR2 SASEGT. The CDR3 totals 17 residues. CDR3 sequence (DNA): TGTGCCACCGTCGCTCCGGGACACAGCTCTGGGGCCAACGTCCTGACTTTC. It encodes CATVAPGHSSGANVLTF.

CDR3 nucleotide sequence: TGCGCCAGCAGCTTTGGACAGGGGAATGGCTACACCTTC. Translation gives CASSFGQGNGYTF. This chain uses TRBV5-1 with TRBJ1-2; TRBD1 matches 9 bases. The V gene end was trimmed by 2 bases and the J gene end by 6 bases; junction bases not matched to a gene: 2. Germline-derived CDR1 and CDR2 are SGHRS and YFSETQ. There are 13 residues in the CDR3.

This clonotype showed up many times. This chain uses TRBV20-1 with TRBJ2-1; 13 bases are a match to TRBD2. V gave up 1 base and J gave up 3 bases; unmatched junction bases: 3. Germline V gene sequence: CDR1 DFQATT, CDR2 SNEGSKA (reference sequence). The CDR3 is made up of 16 amino acids. The CDR3 coding sequence is TGCAGTGCTAGAGGGACTAGCGGGAGTAGCTACAATGAGCAGTTCTTC. It yields the protein CSARGTSGSSYNEQFF.

The rearrangement links TRBV12-3 or TRBV12-4 to TRBJ2-6; D call uncertain. This CDR3 is built from 15 residues. With 7 bases removed from V and 0 bases from J, the gap between germline ends came to 10 bases. CDR3: CASMQVPSGANVLTF. The CDR3 DNA is TGTGCCAGCATGCAAGTTCCCTCTGGGGCCAACGTCCTGACTTTC.

This clonotype was observed a handful of times. V is TRBV7-9 and J is TRBJ2-3, with D possibly being TRBD2 (6 bases). Per the germline V gene, CDR1 is SEHNR and CDR2 is FQNEAQ (reference sequence). Trimming took off 5 bases at V and 0 bases at J, with 15 bases between the two ends. The CDR3 is made up of 16 amino acids. As DNA, the CDR3 is TGTGCCAGCAGCCCCCCCCTCGGGGGTAGCACAGATACGCAGTATTTT. It yields the protein CASSPPLGGSTDTQYF.

In this sample, this clonotype turned up many times. The chain carries TRBV7-9 and TRBJ1-5, with D unclear. There are 13 residues in the CDR3. The germline V gene has CDR1 SEHNR and CDR2 FQNEAQ (reference sequence). V dropped 2 bases and J dropped 2 bases, with 4 bases sitting between them. The CDR3 reads CASSLSRNQPQHF. CDR3 coding DNA: TGTGCCAGCAGCTTATCGCGCAATCAGCCCCAGCATTTT.

This clonotype has a count of ten or more. The V gene is TRBV2, the J gene TRBJ1-1; D possibly corresponds to TRBD1 (5 bases). With 7 bases removed from V and 0 bases from J, the gap between germline ends came to 9 bases. The V gene's germline CDR1 is SNHLY and CDR2 FYNNEI. This CDR3 is 13 amino acids long. The CDR3 DNA reads as TGTGCCAGCACCCAAGGGGTGAACACTGAAGCTTTCTTT. It translates to CASTQGVNTEAFF. The full variable domain, with the rest looked up from reference TRBV2 and TRBJ1-1, is EPEVTQTPSHQVTQMGQEVILRCVPISNHLYFYWYRQILGQKVEFLVSFYNNEISEKSEIFDDQFSVERPDGSNFTLKIRSTKLEDSAMYFCASTQGVNTEAFFGQGTRLTVV.

Ten or more counts support this clonotype. The chain uses TRBV11-2 and TRBJ1-2; possibly TRBD1 for D (5 bases). V was clipped by 4 bases and J by 7 bases, with 19 bases between them. This CDR3 is built from 15 residues. Germline lookup yields CDR1 SGHAT and CDR2 FQNNGV. The CDR3 region is CASSSGPQGGRGYTF. In DNA form, the CDR3 reads TGTGCCAGCAGCTCCGGGCCCCAGGGAGGTCGTGGCTACACCTTC.

This clonotype was counted many times. The V gene is TRBV28, the J gene TRBJ1-1; maybe TRBD1 (5 bases). CDR3 length: 11 amino acids. Per germline, CDR1 MDHEN and CDR2 SYDVKM. Trimming took 8 bases from V and 1 from J, leaving 5 bases between them. CDR3 in amino acids: CASGQNTEAFF. CDR3 DNA: TGTGCCAGCGGACAGAACACTGAAGCTTTCTTT.

This clonotype was picked up many times. The chain carries TRBV29-1 and TRBJ2-7, with D perhaps matching TRBD2 (6 bases). The germline V and J ends were trimmed by 0 bases and 10 bases, with 13 bases remaining between them. This CDR3 is built from 12 residues. The germline gives CDR1 SQVTM, CDR2 ANQGSEA. CDR3 sequence: CSVEDFQGGQYF. The DNA for the CDR3 is TGCAGCGTTGAAGATTTCCAGGGAGGACAGTACTTC.

This clonotype turned up a few times. The chain employs TRBV7-9 and TRBJ1-6, with no clear D. The CDR3 sequence is 15 residues long. V lost 0 bases, J lost 7 bases, and 10 bases lay in between. Germline V gives CDR1 SEHNR, CDR2 FQNEAQ (reference sequence). As DNA, the CDR3 is TGTGCCAGCAGCTTAGCCAGGTCGCGGAATTCACCCCTCCACTTT. Residues: CASSLARSRNSPLHF.

This rearrangement joins TRBV6-6 to TRBJ2-2, with unresolved D. CDR3 length: 14 amino acids. Germline V gives CDR1 MNHNY, CDR2 SVGAGI (reference sequence). V lost 0 bases, J lost 5 bases, and 7 bases lay in between. The CDR3 protein is CASSYSDGTGELFF. CDR3 bases: TGTGCCAGCAGTTACTCAGACGGGACCGGGGAGCTGTTTTTT.

This clonotype has only a few counts. This chain's CDR3 is CATSDYRGGTGELFF. Here the CDR3 DNA reads TGTGCCACCAGTGATTACAGGGGGGGCACCGGGGAGCTGTTTTTT. V gene TRBV24-1 combines with J gene TRBJ2-2; D is perhaps TRBD1 (8 bases). This CDR3 spans 15 amino acids. Germline V gene lookup returns CDR1 KGHDR and CDR2 SFDVKD. V gave up 2 bases and J gave up 4 bases, with 10 bases separating them.

This clonotype was seen repeatedly, ten times or more. This rearrangement joins TRBV1 to TRBJ1-2; no DNA check was done on the table's D call, TRBD1. TRBV1 represents a pseudogene. The CDR3 has 19 residues. The CDR3 protein is CTSSQECMAGVSPWYGYTF. The CDR3 region has the DNA TGCACCAGCAGCCAAGAATGTATGGCAGGGGTTTCGCCTTGGTATGGCTACACCTTC.

The CDR3 DNA reads TGTGCCAGCAGCTCGGTCAAAGGGGACACGGGAACCTATGGCTACACCTTC. This codes for CASSSVKGDTGTYGYTF. The chain recombines TRBV5-4 with TRBJ1-2, with D maybe TRBD1 (6 bases). The CDR3 runs to 17 residues. With 3 bases removed from V and 4 bases from J, the gap between germline ends came to 22 bases. Germline V gene lookup returns CDR1 SGHNT and CDR2 YYREEE (reference sequence).

The chain carries TRBV18 and TRBJ2-2, with 10 bases matching TRBD1. Trimming took 4 bases from V and 2 from J; bases not matched to a gene: 4. This CDR3 spans 16 amino acids. Germline CDR1 and CDR2: KGHSH and LQKENI. CDR3 residues: CASSLGTGDNTGELFF. The CDR3 nucleotides are TGTGCCAGCTCACTGGGGACAGGGGACAACACCGGGGAGCTGTTTTTT.

This rearrangement joins TRBV6-5 to TRBJ1-1; weak D call: TRBD1 (6 bases). With 6 bases removed from V and 3 bases from J, the gap between germline ends came to 17 bases. CDR3 length: 15 amino acids. Germline CDR1 and CDR2: MNHEY and SVGAGI. CDR3: CASSRMRGGHTEAFF. The CDR3 DNA sequence: TGTGCCAGCAGCAGAATGAGGGGGGGCCACACTGAAGCTTTCTTT.

There are many counts of this clonotype. The chain recombines TRBV18 with TRBJ1-1; D ambiguous. Germline V gives CDR1 KGHSH, CDR2 LQKENI. The CDR3 has 16 residues. Between the trimmed V and J ends, which lost 0 bases and 2 bases, there was a span of 13 bases. CDR3 protein: CASSPPVITLNTEAFF. The CDR3 DNA reads TGTGCCAGCTCACCACCGGTGATAACGCTTAACACTGAAGCTTTCTTT.

In this sample, this clonotype turned up a few times. This sequence joins TRBV11-2 and TRBJ2-1, with 11 bases identical to TRBD2. V shed 5 bases, J shed 4 bases, and the junction held 4 bases outside the gene matches. CDR3 size: 15 residues. CDR1 is SGHAT, CDR2 FQNNGV, per germline. The CDR3 region has the DNA TGTGCCAGCAGCCCCCGACTAGCGGGATACAATGAGCAGTTCTTC. Its translation is CASSPRLAGYNEQFF.

The chain has TRBV29-1 and TRBJ2-3, with D perhaps matching TRBD2 (5 bases). V lost 3 bases to trimming and J lost 0 bases, with 7 bases between them. Germline CDR1 SQVTM, CDR2 ANQGSEA. This CDR3 is built from 13 residues. The CDR3 spells CSVERASTDTQYF. In nucleotides, the CDR3 is TGCAGCGTTGAGCGGGCTAGCACAGATACGCAGTATTTT.